This T cell receptor (beta chain) emerged from a study of shared clonotypes between healthy human individuals. Trimming stripped 1 base from V and 2 bases from J, with 21 bases between. The CDR3 covers 18 residues. Germline V gene data show CDR1 as SGHAT and CDR2 as FQNNGV. The sorted-subset replicate PCRs were given about 200 ng DNA, which is tens of thousands of T cell genomes. Clones were sequenced by immunoSEQ multiplex PCR, and TCRdb holds only the in-frame ones, with some missing. The sample carries some 2,100,000 clones, around 93% recorded once. It was CD45RO-negative cells, positively selected for CCR7, that made up naive CD8 cells, with terminally differentiated effector memory CD45RA+ cells excluded.

The sequence was obtained from a young man in good health. Some clones in this sample may be carry-over from other donors' samples. This chain links TRBV11-2 with TRBJ2-7; D may be TRBD2 (5 bases). Sample: naive CD8+ T cells from PBMCs. The CDR3: CASSLAPHLIGVAYEQYF. The DNA for the CDR3 is TGTGCCAGCAGCTTAGCACCCCACCTTATCGGGGTAGCCTACGAGCAGTACTTC.